The 5 T cell receptor beta chains listed next were all sequenced from one sample in a study of blood T cell repertoires in COVID-19. Generated by immunoSEQ multiplex PCR, the TCRdb table keeps only in-frame clones and is missing some. The sample has 80,000 or so clones, 80% to 90% seen once. The specimen sequenced was peripheral blood. The receptors originated from a woman of 80 years or more with acute or convalescent COVID-19.

The chain uses TRBV6-5 and TRBJ1-1; 8 bases are a match to TRBD1. This CDR3 region has 14 residues. The V gene's germline CDR1 is MNHEY and CDR2 SVGAGI. The junction had 5 bases not matched to a gene; V was cut back by 5 bases and J by 3 bases. CDR3 in DNA: TGTGCCAGCAGTCTCAGGGGGCGGGACACTGAAGCTTTCTTT. This encodes CASSLRGRDTEAFF.

This chain joins TRBV19 and TRBJ1-5; TRBD1 aligns across 7 bases. With V trimmed by 5 bases and J by 2 bases, 3 bases remained unmatched. The CDR3 totals 14 residues. Per the germline V gene, CDR1 is LNHDA and CDR2 is SQIVND (reference sequence). The CDR3 is CASSLTGGNQPQHF. The CDR3 region has the DNA TGTGCCAGTAGTTTAACAGGGGGCAATCAGCCCCAGCATTTT.

The count of this clone is one. The gene calls are TRBV5-1 and TRBJ1-2; 9 bases match TRBD1. V gave up 4 bases and J gave up 4 bases; unmatched junction bases: 5. The length of the CDR3 is 14 residues. Germline-derived CDR1 and CDR2 are SGHRS and YFSETQ. The CDR3 DNA reads as TGCGCCAGCAGCGGCAGGGGACAGGGCTATGGCTACACCTTC. Its translation: CASSGRGQGYGYTF. Using reference TRBV5-1 and TRBJ1-2 for the parts outside the CDR3, the full variable domain is KAGVTQTPRYLIKTRGQQVTLSCSPISGHRSVSWYQQTPGQGLQFLFEYFSETQRNKGNFPGRFSGRQFSNSRSEMNVSTLELGDSALYLCASSGRGQGYGYTFGSGTRLTVV.

This chain links TRBV4-2 with TRBJ1-2; D is uncertain. The CDR3 runs to 13 residues. CDR1 is LGHNA and CDR2 is YNFKEQ in the germline V gene. V was cut by 3 bases and J by 4 bases, with 9 bases left in between. CDR3 region: CASSHPLGYGYTF. CDR3 nucleotides: TGTGCCAGCAGCCACCCTCTAGGCTATGGCTACACCTTC.

This chain joins TRBV28 and TRBJ1-2; unclear D gene. V lost 7 bases and J 3 bases, leaving 12 bases between the germline ends. Per germline, CDR1 MDHEN and CDR2 SYDVKM. The CDR3 runs to 13 residues. CDR3 DNA: TGTGCCAGCACCCTCGCAGGATACTATGGCTACACCTTC. Translated: CASTLAGYYGYTF.